This T cell receptor beta chain was captured in a study of blood T cell repertoires in COVID-19. Study-wide context: Sites in the United States, Italy and Spain provided acute and convalescent COVID-19 samples.

Participant ages covered about 18 to 89 years across 25 or so US areas. Membership in each cohort depended on participant-reported clinical history. Donors in Cohort 3 who had recovered were those with two negative PCRs, healthcare professional clearance, or resolution of their symptoms. The protocol was immunoSEQ multiplex PCR, while the TCRdb copy is restricted to in-frame clones and leaves out a portion. The data hold more than 300,000 clones, with about nine tenths observed a single time. Looked up from germline, CDR1 is GTSNPN and CDR2 is SVGIG (reference sequence). The CDR3 covers 11 residues. Trimming cost V 3 bases and J 10 bases; bases outside gene matches: 4.

Sequencing was done on a sample of PBMCs or T cells enriched from blood (not recorded which). The TCR sequence derives from a woman between 18 and 29 years old who had recovered from COVID-19. This sequence joins TRBV30 and TRBJ1-1; 8 nucleotides agree with TRBD1. This CDR3 reads CAWSPRGRAFF. The CDR3 nucleotides are TGTGCCTGGAGCCCCAGGGGGCGAGCTTTCTTT.